What follows are 7 T cell receptor beta chains derived from one specimen sequenced in a study of T cells in Graves' hyperthyroidism and ophthalmopathy. Amplified TCR beta CDR3 regions derived from RNA transcripts. RT-PCR in the first round (using the HTBI primer set) targeted the TCR CDR3. A single record per CDR3 protein comes from TCRdb applying MiXCR to the multiplex PCR reads. The table has around 690,000 distinct CDR3 sequences, 15% to 20% seen once; the top ten hold roughly 15%. Material: blood. These receptors were taken from a man in his fifties with Graves' hyperthyroidism.

V usage is TRBV5-6 and J usage is TRBJ2-7; D not certain. The V end lost 0 bases, the J end lost 6 bases, and 10 bases lay between the germline ends. Germline V gene lookup returns CDR1 SGHDT and CDR2 YYEEEE. This CDR3 is built from 13 residues. CDR3 protein: CASSLGQALEQYF. In DNA, the CDR3 is TGTGCCAGCAGCTTGGGGCAGGCTCTCGAGCAGTACTTC.

This clonotype was recorded a few times. The rearrangement joins TRBV30 to TRBJ2-1; TRBD1 matches at 7 bases. Per germline, CDR1 GTSNPN and CDR2 SVGIG (reference sequence). There are 15 residues in the CDR3. Trimming cost V 2 bases and J 7 bases; bases outside gene matches: 11. The chain's CDR3 is CAWSPGSTGFNEQFF. CDR3 coding DNA: TGTGCCTGGAGTCCCGGGTCGACAGGGTTTAATGAGCAGTTCTTC. Using reference TRBV30 and TRBJ2-1 for the parts outside the CDR3, the full variable domain is SQTIHQWPATLVQPVGSPLSLECTVEGTSNPNLYWYRQAAGRGLQLLFYSVGIGQISSEVPQNLSASRPQDRQFILSSKKLLLSDSGFYLCAWSPGSTGFNEQFFGPGTRLTVL.

In its sample, this clonotype was seen a few times. The chain is built from TRBV24-1 and TRBJ1-2, with 8 bases matching TRBD1. J gave up 4 bases and V 2 bases, and 2 bases lay outside the gene matches. Germline values: CDR1 KGHDR, CDR2 SFDVKD. This CDR3 is built from 14 residues. The DNA of the CDR3 is TGTGCCACCAGTGATTACAGGGGGAGCTATGGCTACACCTTC. This gives the protein CATSDYRGSYGYTF.

In its sample, this clonotype was seen a few times. CDR3 nucleotide sequence: TGTGCCAGCAGTTTATCCCGGGCGGGATATTCCTACGAGCAGTACTTC. Its protein is CASSLSRAGYSYEQYF. V and J are TRBV9 and TRBJ2-7; maybe TRBD2 (6 bases). V was pared by 5 bases and J by 1 base, with 19 bases between. Germline V gene lookup returns CDR1 SGDLS and CDR2 YYNGEE. This CDR3 contains 16 residues. The entire variable domain, with the rest obtained from reference TRBV9 and TRBJ2-7, is as follows: DSGVTQTPKHLITATGQRVTLRCSPRSGDLSVYWYQQSLDQGLQFLIQYYNGEERAKGNILERFSAQQFPDLHSELNLSSLELGDSALYFCASSLSRAGYSYEQYFGPGTRLTVT.

This clonotype appeared many times. This rearrangement joins TRBV3-1 to TRBJ2-7, with unresolved D. Trimming pared 0 bases from V and 5 bases from J, leaving 8 bases between. This CDR3 contains 13 residues. The V gene's germline CDR1 is LGHDT and CDR2 YNNKEL (reference sequence). CDR3 coding DNA: TGTGCCAGCAGCCAAGATCTAGAAAACGAGCAGTACTTC. It translates to CASSQDLENEQYF.

The chain carries TRBV4-3 and TRBJ2-7, with D perhaps matching TRBD1 (5 bases). Germline CDR1 is LGHNA and CDR2 is YSLEER. Between the trimmed V and J ends, which lost 4 bases and 6 bases, there was a span of 16 bases. This CDR3 has 14 amino acids. The CDR3 sequence is CASSPDSSSVEQYF. The CDR3 nucleotides read TGCGCCAGCAGCCCAGACAGTTCATCGGTCGAGCAGTACTTC.

This clonotype appeared many times. The chain joins TRBV28 to TRBJ2-1, with D perhaps assigned TRBD1 or TRBD2 (5 bases each). Germline values: CDR1 MDHEN, CDR2 SYDVKM. CDR3 size: 16 residues. Trimming pared 5 bases from V and 3 bases from J, leaving 17 bases between. For the CDR3, the DNA is TGTGCCAGCAGTGTACCTCCGGGACGGAGCTACAATGAGCAGTTCTTC. This encodes CASSVPPGRSYNEQFF. The full variable domain, with the rest looked up from reference TRBV28 and TRBJ2-1, is DVKVTQSSRYLVKRTGEKVFLECVQDMDHENMFWYRQDPGLGLRLIYFSYDVKMKEKGDIPEGYSVSREKKERFSLILESASTNQTSMYLCASSVPPGRSYNEQFFGPGTRLTVL.